The present entry profiles one T cell receptor (beta chain) with its context. Its antigen is not yet known. No much larger clonotype is one base removed from it; base qualities were not supplied. Other DNA sequences within the sample encode an identical CDR3. The immunoSEQ Assay was the method used to sequence TCRbeta CDR3 regions. After extraction, genomic DNA underwent amplification by bias-controlled multiplex PCR, followed by high-throughput sequencing. The authors' pipeline ran thus. To quantify the absolute abundance of every unique TCRbeta CDR3 region, sequences were collapsed and filtered. T cell fraction was estimated by normalizing TCRbeta template counts to usable DNA, which was measured by amplifying reference genes present in all nucleated cells. Repertoire TCRs were annotated as SARS-CoV-2-specific by exact matching of V gene, CDR3 amino acid sequence and J gene to a known reactive TCR set. MIRA supplied the reference SARS-CoV-2 TCR set, which was filtered for enrichment in COVID-19-positive ImmuneCODE repertoires so that public or cross-reactive TCRs were removed. Using the MIRA antigens, annotated TCRs were further analysed by specific ORF or by position within an ORF. Depth was the summed frequency of annotated unique rearrangements, while breadth was defined as annotated unique rearrangements over total unique productive rearrangements. Group comparisons of TCR breadth used two-sided Wilcoxon rank-sum tests. In TCRdb, the immuneACCESS table is reduced to in-frame sequences with V and J assigned. These tables do not hold every clone; where another copy was compared, an unresolved V gene accounts for under half, and the others remain unexplained. V and J calls and clone size are as listed in that table; D and trimming were resolved from the DNA. This sample comprises about 680,000 clones, 70% to 90% of them detected only once. Roughly 1.5% of the sample is taken by the ten largest.

This record comes from a study of Ad26.COV2.S vaccination and SARS-CoV-2 variants (dated by TCRdb to 2020 to 2023). For the study in its entirety: Vaccine-arm donors were drawn from COV1001, a multicentre, randomized, double-blind, placebo-controlled phase I-IIa trial of Ad26.COV2.S in healthy adults. Throughout the experiments and outcome assessment, investigators stayed blinded to trial group allocation. A total of around 32 samples were included in the TCR-sequenced set, comprising some 20 Ad26.COV2.S vaccine recipients, 5 placebo recipients and 8 SARS-CoV-2 convalescent individuals. Trial participants were randomized into five groups of five: low-dose or high-dose Ad26.COV2.S given once or twice, or placebo on both occasions. Ad26.COV2.S was administered intramuscularly at a dose of 5x10^10 or 1x10^11 viral particles, either as one shot or as two shots given 56 days apart. The specificity and breadth of SARS-CoV-2-reactive T cell receptors after Ad26.COV2.S vaccination were assessed by TCRbeta repertoire sequencing.

Overall study results and their limits: Spike-specific TCR breadth was higher in Ad26.COV2.S recipients than in placebo recipients (P = 0.0014). After vaccination, substantial breadth of spike-specific CD8+ and CD4+ T cell responses was reported. It was noted by the authors that total T cell responses may have been underestimated by the TCR breadth and depth analyses. Vaccine and placebo recipients had similar non-spike TCR breadth, a finding consistent with the vaccine containing only spike. Comparing responses between vaccine doses or regimens was not something the study was powered to do.

The label giving this sample's treatment or condition can be read as: over 15 received Ad26.COV2.S at low or high dose, single or two shots; a few received placebo; per-sample allocation not given. For vaccine and placebo recipients, the sequenced repertoires came from samples collected on day 63 after the first injection. Between 29 July and 7 August 2020, Cohort 1b enrolled fewer than 30 adults aged 18-55 years at one site in Boston, USA. Ad26.COV2.S consisted of a replication-incompetent adenovirus type 26 vector by which a prefusion-stabilized SARS-CoV-2 spike protein from the original Wuhan strain was expressed. Trimming takes 5 bases from V and 4 bases from J, and the germline ends sit 9 bases apart. Including the terminal cysteine and phenylalanine, the CDR3 comprises 12 residues. Only the CDR3 part of the read is kept: 36 bases, read in frame from the first base.

The chain is encoded by TRBV12-3 or TRBV12-4 joined to TRBJ2-7; a confident D gene designation cannot be given. The receptor comes from a person aged 18-65 years who received the Ad26.COV2.S COVID-19 vaccine or a placebo. The material sequenced was peripheral blood, taken in a trial of Ad26.COV2.S vaccine versus placebo. For the CDR3, the sequence is CASSRQAYEQYF. The DNA sequence follows: TGTGCCAGCAGTAGGCAGGCATACGAGCAGTACTTC.